Sequencing of this T cell receptor (beta chain) was carried out in a study of yellow fever vaccine responses in identical twins. Overall study findings and caveats: It has been reported that, in twins, the vaccine T cell response seemed partly convergent and partly personalized.

TCRdb redid the calling of the RT-PCR reads with MiXCR, one entry per CDR3 protein. The data contain under 8,500 distinct CDR3 sequences, about 86% of them singletons. V was cut by 1 base and J by 5 bases, with 3 bases left in between. The germline gives CDR1 SGHAT, CDR2 FQNNGV. The CDR3 totals 11 residues. Notes on this clonotype: Antigen: not known.

The starting material was T cells from blood (PBMCs), unsorted or a sorted subset (not recorded which), obtained before or after yellow fever vaccination (not recorded which). This TCR came from a woman aged 18-35 years who received the yellow fever vaccine. The chain is built from TRBV11-2 and TRBJ2-7; D uncertain. This CDR3 reads CASSLVNEQYF. CDR3 DNA sequence: TGTGCCAGCAGCTTAGTCAACGAGCAGTACTTC.